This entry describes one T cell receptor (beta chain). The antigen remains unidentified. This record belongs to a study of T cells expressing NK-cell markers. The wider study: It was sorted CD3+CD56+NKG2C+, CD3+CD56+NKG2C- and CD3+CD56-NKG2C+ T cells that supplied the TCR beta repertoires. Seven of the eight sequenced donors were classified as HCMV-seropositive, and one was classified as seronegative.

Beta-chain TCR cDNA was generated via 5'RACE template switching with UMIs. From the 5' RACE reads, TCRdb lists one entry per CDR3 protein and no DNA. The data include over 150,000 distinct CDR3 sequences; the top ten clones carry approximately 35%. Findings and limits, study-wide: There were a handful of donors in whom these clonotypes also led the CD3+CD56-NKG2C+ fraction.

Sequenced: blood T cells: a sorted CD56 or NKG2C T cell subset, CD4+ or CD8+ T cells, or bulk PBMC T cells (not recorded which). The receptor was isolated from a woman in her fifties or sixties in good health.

CDR3 sequence reads: CASLSGLGNEQFF. This chain connects TRBV25-1 to TRBJ2-1. Germline V gene data show CDR1 as MGHDK and CDR2 as SYGVNS. This CDR3 spans 13 amino acids.